The subject of this entry is one TCR beta chain. The data were taken from a study of blood T cell repertoires in COVID-19. Produced via immunoSEQ multiplex PCR; TCRdb's table is partial and in-frame only. The sample lists about 250,000 clones, 84% occurring once. This CDR3 has 15 residues. Germline assignment: CDR1 SGHNT and CDR2 YYREEE (reference sequence). Germline trimming cut 2 bases from V and 4 bases from J; bases unmatched to any gene: 4. The receptor's source is a man aged 45-65 years with active or convalescent COVID-19. The chain recombines TRBV5-4 with TRBJ2-7; the match to TRBD1 covers 12 bases. Sequenced: peripheral blood. The CDR3 spells CASSLPGQGAYEQYF. DNA of the CDR3: TGTGCCAGCAGCTTACCGGGACAGGGGGCTTACGAGCAGTACTTC.